This TCR beta chain was profiled in a study of blood T cells in healthy people across ages. At the level of the study: Per two T cells, about one barcoded beta molecule was captured through template switching. Study findings and constraints: Shifts in expanded clonotypes may have been confounded by donor CMV status, which was unknown.

To note about this clonotype: What it recognizes is unknown.

The sample providers were healthy Caucasian people from Russia, aged about 6 to 95. The germline gives CDR1 SGHTA, CDR2 FQGNSA. The ends were cut back, 1 base at V and 3 bases at J, with 10 bases in the middle. The CDR3 consists of 15 residues. Next came a second PCR, run for about 7 to 12 cycles, which used a sample-barcoded 5' primer along with a J-beta primer mix. TCRdb recomputed calls from the 5' RACE reads with MiXCR, one row per CDR3 protein. The data show some 1.7 million distinct CDR3 sequences, with roughly 27% seen just once and around 7.7% held by the top ten. This clonotype originated in a woman aged 25-40 years in good health. The chain joins TRBV7-2 to TRBJ1-5; D might be TRBD1 (6 bases). The sequenced sample was blood. Here the CDR3 DNA reads TGTGCCAGCAGCTTAGGACGGGGGCTCAATCAGCCCCAGCATTTT. It codes for CASSLGRGLNQPQHF.